Below, 30 T cell receptor beta chains from the same sample are listed, as sequenced in a study of blood T cell repertoires in COVID-19. Here immunoSEQ multiplex PCR was the method, and the copy in TCRdb shows in-frame clones only, minus some. The sample carries around 58,000 clones, about nine tenths recorded once. What was sequenced was peripheral blood. These receptors were taken from a woman aged 60 to 75 with active or convalescent COVID-19.

V and J are TRBV10-3 and TRBJ2-6; D is possibly TRBD2 (5 bases). The germline V gene encodes CDR1 ENHRY and CDR2 SYGVKD. The CDR3 covers 15 residues. Trimming shortened V by 3 bases and J by 4 bases, and 10 bases separated the two germline ends. The CDR3 sequence is CAISESGYGANVLTF. The CDR3 DNA sequence: TGTGCCATCAGTGAATCGGGATACGGGGCCAACGTCCTGACTTTC.

The chain is built from TRBV10-3 and TRBJ1-4; unclear D gene. The CDR3 totals 11 residues. Deletions cut 3 bases from V and 7 bases from J, with 3 bases between. The germline V gene encodes CDR1 ENHRY and CDR2 SYGVKD. The CDR3 nucleotides read TGTGCCATCAGTGACAGTGAAAAACTGTTTTTT. As protein: CAISDSEKLFF.

The chain uses TRBV5-8 and TRBJ1-4; D uncertain. V was clipped by 3 bases and J by 0 bases, with 9 bases between them. Germline assignment: CDR1 SGHTS and CDR2 YDEGEE. The CDR3 has 15 amino acids. CDR3 in DNA: TGTGCCAGCAGCTCCCAGGTTGCAACTAATGAAAAACTGTTTTTT. Protein sequence: CASSSQVATNEKLFF.

The V gene is TRBV6-6, the J gene TRBJ2-5; a possible D gene is TRBD2 (7 bases). The CDR3 is 14 amino acids. The germline V gene has CDR1 MNHNY and CDR2 SVGAGI (reference sequence). The ends were cut back, 5 bases at V and 0 bases at J, with 10 bases in the middle. This CDR3 is CASSRGGYQETQYF. CDR3 coding DNA: TGTGCCAGCAGTAGGGGGGGGTACCAAGAGACCCAGTACTTC.

The chain has TRBV19 and TRBJ2-3; 7 bases are shared with TRBD2. The CDR3 covers 14 residues. V trimming: 3 bases; J trimming: 5 bases; junction bases outside the gene matches: 5. CDR1 and CDR2 (germline): LNHDA, SQIVND (reference sequence). This CDR3 reads CASSIAGVQDTQYF. CDR3 bases: TGTGCCAGTAGTATCGCGGGAGTCCAAGATACGCAGTATTTT. The full variable domain, rest sourced from reference TRBV19 and TRBJ2-3, is DGGITQSPKYLFRKEGQNVTLSCEQNLNHDAMYWYRQDPGQGLRLIYYSQIVNDFQKGDIAEGYSVSREKKESFPLTVTSAQKNPTAFYLCASSIAGVQDTQYFGPGTRLTVL.

The chain has TRBV30 and TRBJ2-7, with D possibly being TRBD2 (6 bases). Germline V CDR1 and CDR2: GTSNPN, SVGIG (reference sequence). Trimming shortened V by 3 bases and J by 7 bases, and 19 bases separated the two germline ends. This CDR3 is 14 amino acids long. CDR3 sequence (DNA): TGTGCCTGGAGGCCGTGGACCGCACGGGGGGAGCAGTACTTC. This codes for CAWRPWTARGEQYF.

This clone is a singleton in its sample. The rearrangement joins TRBV11-2 to TRBJ2-3; D is unclear. This CDR3 is 12 amino acids long. Germline V gives CDR1 SGHAT, CDR2 FQNNGV. Trimming cost V 0 bases and J 6 bases, with 4 bases left between them. The CDR3 bases are TGTGCCAGCAGCTTAGACAGGGATACGCAGTATTTT. The encoded protein is CASSLDRDTQYF.

CDR3 region: CASISFDEQFF. Here the CDR3 DNA reads TGTGCCAGCATTAGTTTCGATGAGCAGTTCTTC. The V call is TRBV7-3, the J call TRBJ2-1; D not certain. The CDR3 consists of 11 residues. V was clipped by 7 bases and J by 8 bases, with 9 bases between them. Looked up from germline, CDR1 is SGHTA and CDR2 is FQGTGA.

The chain links TRBV19 to TRBJ1-5; 8 positions agree with TRBD1. Germline trimming cut 3 bases from V and 4 bases from J; bases unmatched to any gene: 5. Germline values: CDR1 LNHDA, CDR2 SQIVND (reference sequence). The CDR3 has 15 residues. The CDR3 coding sequence is TGTGCCAGTAGTATCCAGGGGGCTATGAATCAGCCCCAGCATTTT. Translated, it gives CASSIQGAMNQPQHF. Full variable domain (outside the CDR3, taken from reference TRBV19 and TRBJ1-5): DGGITQSPKYLFRKEGQNVTLSCEQNLNHDAMYWYRQDPGQGLRLIYYSQIVNDFQKGDIAEGYSVSREKKESFPLTVTSAQKNPTAFYLCASSIQGAMNQPQHFGDGTRLSIL.

This chain connects TRBV28 to TRBJ2-7, with a weak D call TRBD2 (6 bases). Germline-derived CDR1 and CDR2 are MDHEN and SYDVKM. V dropped 5 bases and J dropped 5 bases, with 19 bases sitting between them. This CDR3 comprises 15 residues. The CDR3 is CASSPRSILADEQYF. The CDR3 bases are TGTGCCAGCAGTCCACGATCAATTTTAGCGGACGAGCAGTACTTC.

The J gene is TRBJ2-7, the V gene TRBV28; the match to TRBD1 covers 9 bases. This CDR3 has 15 residues. CDR1 and CDR2 from the germline V gene are MDHEN and SYDVKM. Trimming at V came to 3 bases and at J to 2 bases, leaving 5 bases not matched to a gene. CDR3 in amino acids: CASSFGTGSPYEQYF. The DNA for the CDR3 is TGTGCCAGCAGTTTTGGGACAGGGAGTCCCTACGAGCAGTACTTC.

This clone was observed a single time. The chain employs TRBV28 and TRBJ1-3, with D tentatively TRBD1 (5 bases). Germline V gene data show CDR1 as MDHEN and CDR2 as SYDVKM. The CDR3 sequence is 17 residues long. Trimming took 5 bases from V and 0 from J, leaving 17 bases between them. The CDR3 nucleotides are TGTGCCAGCAGTCCACGAGACAGCCCGGGCTCTGGAAACACCATATATTTT. This translates into CASSPRDSPGSGNTIYF.

CDR3 sequence: CASSLDVIAQETQYF. The CDR3 nucleotides are TGCGCCAGCAGCTTGGACGTGATAGCCCAAGAGACCCAGTACTTC. The rearrangement links TRBV5-1 to TRBJ2-5; D is undetermined. The germline gives CDR1 SGHRS, CDR2 YFSETQ. V lost 0 bases and J lost 1, with 10 bases in between. The CDR3 totals 15 residues.

V is TRBV28 and J is TRBJ1-3; no definite D call. The CDR3 length is 15 residues. Germline loops: CDR1 MDHEN, CDR2 SYDVKM. V was trimmed by 3 bases and J by 0 bases, leaving 9 bases between them. The CDR3 DNA reads as TGTGCCAGCAGTTTTGGCGGAATCTCTGGAAACACCATATATTTT. It is translated as CASSFGGISGNTIYF. Filled out from reference TRBV28 and TRBJ1-3, the complete variable domain reads DVKVTQSSRYLVKRTGEKVFLECVQDMDHENMFWYRQDPGLGLRLIYFSYDVKMKEKGDIPEGYSVSREKKERFSLILESASTNQTSMYLCASSFGGISGNTIYFGEGSWLTVV.

The J gene is TRBJ2-1, the V gene TRBV7-9; the D gene is possibly TRBD2 (6 bases). V was trimmed by 1 base and J by 7 bases, leaving 14 bases between them. This CDR3 spans 15 amino acids. CDR1 and CDR2 (germline): SEHNR, FQNEAQ (reference sequence). The CDR3 DNA reads as TGTGCCAGCAGCTTAGTTGAGTTGGGGAGGAATGAGCAGTTCTTC. It yields the protein CASSLVELGRNEQFF. Full variable domain (remainder filled in from reference TRBV7-9 and TRBJ2-1): DTGVSQNPRHKITKRGQNVTFRCDPISEHNRLYWYRQTLGQGPEFLTYFQNEAQLEKSRLLSDRFSAERPKGSFSTLEIQRTEQGDSAMYLCASSLVELGRNEQFFGPGTRLTVL.

This chain connects TRBV30 to TRBJ1-4; D not certain. CDR3 length: 14 residues. The V gene lost 2 bases and the J gene lost 3 bases, with 10 bases spanning the gap. Per the germline V gene, CDR1 is GTSNPN and CDR2 is SVGIG (reference sequence). CDR3 loop: CAWSRRRANEKLFF. CDR3 bases: TGTGCCTGGAGTCGGAGGCGTGCTAATGAAAAACTGTTTTTT.

The V call is TRBV5-1, the J call TRBJ1-5; a weak D match, TRBD1 (5 bases). V gave up 5 bases and J gave up 2 bases, with 14 bases separating them. The V gene's germline CDR1 is SGHRS and CDR2 YFSETQ. The CDR3 is 15 residues long. Written as DNA, the CDR3 is TGCGCCAGCAGTGAAGGGGTAATTGGCAATCAGCCCCAGCATTTT. Protein: CASSEGVIGNQPQHF.

V and J are TRBV11-2 and TRBJ2-7; D is undetermined. Trimming stripped 5 bases from V and 6 bases from J, with 8 bases between. The CDR3 totals 11 residues. Germline loops: CDR1 SGHAT, CDR2 FQNNGV. As DNA, the CDR3 is TGTGCCAGCAGCCCGCCGGGCGAGCAGTACTTC. This encodes CASSPPGEQYF.

The genes are TRBV24-1 and TRBJ1-1; 9 bases fit TRBD1. The CDR3 has 15 amino acids. Germline V gene sequence: CDR1 KGHDR, CDR2 SFDVKD. The V segment lost 4 bases and the J segment 7 bases; nucleotides outside the gene matches: 9. The CDR3, as DNA: TGTGCCACCAGTGAAGCCGGGACAGGGTCCGGTGAAGCTTTCTTT. Translation gives CATSEAGTGSGEAFF.

The chain has TRBV28 and TRBJ2-5, with TRBD2 identical over 11 bases. V trimming: 2 bases; J trimming: 5 bases; junction bases outside the gene matches: 7. The germline V gene has CDR1 MDHEN and CDR2 SYDVKM. This CDR3 comprises 16 residues. In DNA, the CDR3 is TGTGCCAGCAGTTTAATAGCGGGGGGGCCGGGGGAGACCCAGTACTTC. This sequence encodes CASSLIAGGPGETQYF.

The chain uses TRBV11-2 and TRBJ1-1; 7 positions agree with TRBD1. The CDR3 has 12 amino acids. V dropped 7 bases and J dropped 10; count of bases not matched to a gene: 9. Germline CDR1 SGHAT, CDR2 FQNNGV. The CDR3 is CASTIQQGGAFF. CDR3 nucleotides: TGTGCCAGCACTATTCAGCAGGGGGGAGCTTTCTTT.

This clone was observed a single time. The chain carries TRBV6-6 and TRBJ2-3; the D gene is possibly TRBD1 (5 bases). Looked up from germline, CDR1 is MNHNY and CDR2 is SVGAGI (reference sequence). Trimming left V 5 bases short and J 2 bases short, with 23 bases between. The CDR3 contains 18 residues. The CDR3 is CASSPPLRTSPLTDTQYF. As DNA, the CDR3 is TGTGCCAGCAGTCCCCCTTTACGGACATCACCTCTCACAGATACGCAGTATTTT.

V and J are TRBV2 and TRBJ2-7, with 7 bases matching TRBD2. The CDR3 sequence is 14 residues long. Germline V gives CDR1 SNHLY, CDR2 FYNNEI. Losses at the gene ends were 4 bases for V and 6 bases for J; bases not matched to a gene: 9. In nucleotides, the CDR3 is TGTGCCAGCAGTGTGGAGGGAGGGCCGGTCGAGCAGTACTTC. Translation: CASSVEGGPVEQYF.

The V and J genes are TRBV28 and TRBJ1-3, with D perhaps matching TRBD1 (6 bases). This CDR3 has 14 residues. CDR1 and CDR2 from the germline V gene are MDHEN and SYDVKM. Trimming removed 5 bases from V and 4 bases from J, with 12 bases in between. The CDR3 DNA is TGTGCCAGCAGTCGACTGGGACAAGGAAACACCATATATTTT. Translating it yields CASSRLGQGNTIYF.

The V call is TRBV5-6, the J call TRBJ2-5; 11 nucleotides agree with TRBD1. Germline V lookup: CDR1 SGHDT, CDR2 YYEEEE. The V gene end was trimmed by 3 bases and the J gene end by 4 bases; junction bases not matched to a gene: 2. This CDR3 comprises 14 residues. CDR3 in DNA: TGTGCCAGCAGCTCCGGGACAGGGGGAGAGACCCAGTACTTC. Translated: CASSSGTGGETQYF. The complete variable domain, with remaining parts taken from reference TRBV5-6 and TRBJ2-5, reads DAGVTQSPTHLIKTRGQQVTLRCSPKSGHDTVSWYQQALGQGPQFIFQYYEEEERQRGNFPDRFSGHQFPNYSSELNVNALLLGDSALYLCASSSGTGGETQYFGPGTRLLVL.

J is TRBJ1-3 and V is TRBV6-5; a weak D match, TRBD1 (6 bases). The germline V gene has CDR1 MNHEY and CDR2 SVGAGI. The CDR3 loop spans 14 amino acids. V shed 6 bases and J shed 4 bases, with 13 bases lying between them. CDR3 sequence (DNA): TGTGCCAGCAGAACAGGGAAATCGGGAAACACCATATATTTT. It codes for CASRTGKSGNTIYF.

The V and J genes are TRBV15 and TRBJ1-5; D might be TRBD1 (6 bases). Germline assignment: CDR1 LNHNV and CDR2 YYDKDF (reference sequence). V shed 3 bases and J shed 7 bases, with 10 bases lying between them. The CDR3 contains 13 residues. In DNA form, the CDR3 reads TGTGCCACCAGCAGGGCCAGGGGCCAGCCCCAGCATTTT. Translated: CATSRARGQPQHF.

The chain joins TRBV2 to TRBJ2-3, with 9 positions matching TRBD2. Germline V gene lookup returns CDR1 SNHLY and CDR2 FYNNEI. The trim removed 0 bases at V and 6 bases at J, leaving 7 bases unmatched. The CDR3 is made up of 16 amino acids. The DNA of the CDR3 is TGTGCCAGCAGTGAAGCGCAGACTAGCGGTGGGGATACGCAGTATTTT. The encoded protein is CASSEAQTSGGDTQYF.

The chain couples TRBV5-1 to TRBJ1-2; D is perhaps TRBD1 (5 bases). V dropped 3 bases and J dropped 2 bases, with 14 bases sitting between them. The CDR3 covers 15 residues. The germline CDR1 and CDR2 sequences are SGHRS and YFSETQ. The CDR3 sequence is CASSSQGGGNYGYTF. Here the CDR3 DNA reads TGCGCCAGCAGCTCTCAGGGAGGAGGGAACTATGGCTACACCTTC.

The rearrangement links TRBV24-1 to TRBJ2-7; the D gene is possibly TRBD1 (5 bases). V lost 4 bases, J lost 0 bases, and 6 bases lay in between. The germline V gene encodes CDR1 KGHDR and CDR2 SFDVKD. The CDR3 extends over 13 amino acids. CDR3 DNA sequence: TGTGCCACCAGTGAGGACATCTCCTACGAGCAGTACTTC. Its protein is CATSEDISYEQYF.